Following are 7 T cell receptor beta chains from one sample sequenced in a study of T cell responses to AZD1222 COVID-19 vaccine. The protocol was immunoSEQ multiplex PCR, while the TCRdb copy is restricted to in-frame clones and leaves out a portion. The sample shows about 31,000 clones, 70% to 90% of them seen only once. The sample in question was peripheral blood, obtained 28 days after the second AZD1222 dose. All receptors come from an adult who received the AZD1222 COVID-19 vaccine.

This rearrangement joins TRBV7-9 to TRBJ1-2, with 10 nucleotides matching TRBD1. CDR1 is SEHNR, CDR2 FQNEAQ, per germline (reference sequence). V lost 5 bases to trimming and J lost 8 bases; unmatched junction nucleotides: 11. The CDR3 is made up of 15 amino acids. DNA of the CDR3: TGTGCCAGCAGCGGGAGAGGGACAGGGGAAAGCGGCTACACCTTC. The encoded protein is CASSGRGTGESGYTF.

This chain's CDR3 is CASSSGTAFGNQPQHF. CDR3 bases: TGTGCCAGCAGCTCTGGGACCGCCTTCGGGAATCAGCCCCAGCATTTT. V gene TRBV7-9 combines with J gene TRBJ1-5; D may be TRBD1 (5 bases). Germline V CDR1 and CDR2: SEHNR, FQNEAQ (reference sequence). CDR3 length: 16 amino acids. The V and J ends lost 4 bases and 4 bases respectively, with 17 bases between them. The whole variable domain, remainder taken from reference TRBV7-9 and TRBJ1-5, is DTGVSQNPRHKITKRGQNVTFRCDPISEHNRLYWYRQTLGQGPEFLTYFQNEAQLEKSRLLSDRFSAERPKGSFSTLEIQRTEQGDSAMYLCASSSGTAFGNQPQHFGDGTRLSIL.

V and J are TRBV18 and TRBJ1-1; TRBD1 might be the D (5 bases). V was cut by 3 bases and J by 6 bases, with 17 bases left in between. Germline values: CDR1 KGHSH, CDR2 LQKENI. This CDR3 has 15 amino acids. The CDR3 DNA sequence: TGTGCCAGCTCACCGCTTGGCAGGGAGACGGCTGAAGCTTTCTTT. Protein sequence: CASSPLGRETAEAFF. Using reference TRBV18 and TRBJ1-1 for the parts outside the CDR3, the full variable domain is NAGVMQNPRHLVRRRGQEARLRCSPMKGHSHVYWYRQLPEEGLKFMVYLQKENIIDESGMPKERFSAEFPKEGPSILRIQQVVRGDSAAYFCASSPLGRETAEAFFGQGTRLTVV.

V gene TRBV7-2 combines with J gene TRBJ1-1, with 7 bases lining up with TRBD1. The germline gives CDR1 SGHTA, CDR2 FQGNSA. Trimming removed 5 bases from V and 4 bases from J; junction bases left unmatched: 10. The CDR3 runs to 15 residues. The CDR3 here is CASSPQTGLLTEAFF. The DNA for the CDR3 is TGTGCCAGCAGCCCTCAGACAGGGTTGCTCACTGAAGCTTTCTTT.

The chain has TRBV10-3 and TRBJ1-2, with 7 bases that match TRBD1. V lost 2 bases and J lost 5; bases outside the gene matches: 5. The CDR3 contains 14 residues. Per the germline V gene, CDR1 is ENHRY and CDR2 is SYGVKD. The CDR3 DNA sequence: TGTGCCATCAGTGAGGCCGGGACAGTTTATGGCTACACCTTC. Translation gives CAISEAGTVYGYTF.

The rearrangement joins TRBV24-1 to TRBJ2-1, with D unclear. The germline gives CDR1 KGHDR, CDR2 SFDVKD. V lost 4 bases and J 5 bases, leaving 11 bases between the germline ends. The CDR3 extends over 14 amino acids. The CDR3 reads CATSDIDLNNEQFF. In DNA form, the CDR3 reads TGTGCCACCAGTGACATCGACTTGAACAATGAGCAGTTCTTC.

The chain carries TRBV5-1 and TRBJ2-2; weak D call: TRBD1 (6 bases). This CDR3 has 17 amino acids. The V gene lost 0 bases and the J gene lost 4 bases, with 16 bases spanning the gap. The germline CDR1 and CDR2 sequences are SGHRS and YFSETQ. CDR3 nucleotide sequence: TGCGCCAGCAGCTTGGCGCCACAGGGAGAGGGCACCGGGGAGCTGTTTTTT. It translates to CASSLAPQGEGTGELFF.